The entry below describes one TCR beta chain. Its antigen remains unknown. The data originate from a study of cytomegalovirus exposure and HLA in healthy donors. Germline CDR1 is SGHRS and CDR2 is YFSETQ. Losses at the gene ends were 3 bases for V and 1 base for J; bases not matched to a gene: 4. The CDR3 has 15 amino acids. This PCR relied on a set of 60 Vbeta primers and 13 Jbeta primers. Generated by immunoSEQ multiplex PCR, the TCRdb table keeps only in-frame clones and is missing some. The table records 150,000 to 200,000 clones, about 65% of them present only once. Study conclusions and caveats: Within an earlier analysis, most TCR beta V segments proved productive either about 87% or about 30% of the time.

This receptor was obtained from a man aged 40-49 years in good health and CMV-seropositive. V and J are TRBV5-1 and TRBJ2-3; TRBD1 aligns across 8 bases. The source material was PBMCs. The CDR3: CASSYDRGGTDTQYF. The DNA for the CDR3 is TGCGCCAGCAGCTACGACAGGGGTGGCACAGATACGCAGTATTTT.